This T cell receptor beta chain was recovered during a study of vaccination and CD4 T cells after COVID-19. Cultured CD4+ T cell DNA underwent sequencing with the Oncomine TCR Beta short-read assay. From the PCR reads, TCRdb called clonotypes with MiXCR, one entry per CDR3 protein. The data contain 15,000 or so distinct CDR3 sequences, about 50% of them singletons. Treatment specified: roughly 10-day PBMC culture with coronavirus spike peptide pools or control peptides (ViraFEST assay). With peptide pools, ViraFEST first expanded antigen-specific T cells and afterwards sequenced their TCRs. In its sample, this clonotype was seen a few times. Its specificity is unknown. The TCR sequence derives from a human donor who had recovered from COVID-19. Sequenced: CD4+ T cells from blood, cultured in vitro.

The CDR3 nucleotides are TGTGCCAGTAGTATAAGTGGAAGGGGGGCCATCTTTGGAGAGCAGTACTTC. Translation: CASSISGRGAIFGEQYF. The gene calls are TRBV19 and TRBJ2-7; TRBD1 or TRBD2 may be the D gene (6 bases each). Looked up from germline, CDR1 is LNHDA and CDR2 is SQIVND (reference sequence). The CDR3 is made up of 17 amino acids. V was cut by 2 bases and J by 7 bases, with 24 bases left in between.